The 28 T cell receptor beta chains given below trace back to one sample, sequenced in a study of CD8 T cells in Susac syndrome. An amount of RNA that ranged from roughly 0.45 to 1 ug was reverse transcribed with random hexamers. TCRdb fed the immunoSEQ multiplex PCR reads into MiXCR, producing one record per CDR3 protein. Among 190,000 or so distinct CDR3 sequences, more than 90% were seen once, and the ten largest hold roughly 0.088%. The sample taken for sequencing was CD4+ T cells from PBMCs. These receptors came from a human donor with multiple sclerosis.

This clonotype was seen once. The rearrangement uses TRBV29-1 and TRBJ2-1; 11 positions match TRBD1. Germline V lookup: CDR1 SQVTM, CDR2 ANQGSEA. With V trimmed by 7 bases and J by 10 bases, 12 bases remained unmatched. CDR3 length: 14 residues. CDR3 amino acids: CSATGTGGLWEQFF. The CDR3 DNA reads TGCAGCGCCACCGGGACAGGGGGATTATGGGAGCAGTTCTTC.

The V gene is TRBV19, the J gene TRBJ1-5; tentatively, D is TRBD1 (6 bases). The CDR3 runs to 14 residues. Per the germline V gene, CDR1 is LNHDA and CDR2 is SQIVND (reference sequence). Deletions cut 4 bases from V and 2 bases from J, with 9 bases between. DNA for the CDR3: TGTGCCAGTAGTAACAGGGTTCGCAATCAGCCCCAGCATTTT. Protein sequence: CASSNRVRNQPQHF.

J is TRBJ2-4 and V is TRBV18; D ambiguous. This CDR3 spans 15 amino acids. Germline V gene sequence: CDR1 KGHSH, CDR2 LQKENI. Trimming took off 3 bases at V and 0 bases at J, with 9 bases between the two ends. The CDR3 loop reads CASSPPVGAKNIQYF. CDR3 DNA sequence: TGTGCCAGCTCACCCCCAGTTGGAGCCAAAAACATTCAGTACTTC.

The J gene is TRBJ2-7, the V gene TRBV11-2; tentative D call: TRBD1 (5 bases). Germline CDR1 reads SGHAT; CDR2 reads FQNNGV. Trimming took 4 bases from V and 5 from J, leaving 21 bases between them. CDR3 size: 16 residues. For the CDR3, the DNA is TGTGCCAGCAGCTACCGCCACTCTCGACAGCTAGACGAGCAGTACTTC. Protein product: CASSYRHSRQLDEQYF.

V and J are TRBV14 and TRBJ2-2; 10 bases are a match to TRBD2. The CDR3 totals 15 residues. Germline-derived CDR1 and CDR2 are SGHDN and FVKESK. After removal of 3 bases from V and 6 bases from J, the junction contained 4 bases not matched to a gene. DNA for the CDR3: TGTGCCAGCAGCCAGCTAGCGGGGGCGCCCGGGGAGCTGTTTTTT. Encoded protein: CASSQLAGAPGELFF.

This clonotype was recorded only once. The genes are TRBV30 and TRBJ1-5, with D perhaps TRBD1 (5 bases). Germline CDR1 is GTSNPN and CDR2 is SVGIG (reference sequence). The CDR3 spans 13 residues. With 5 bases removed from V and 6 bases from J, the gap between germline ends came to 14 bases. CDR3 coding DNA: TGTGCCTGGGATGGAGGGGCAACTCAGCCCCAGCATTTT. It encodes CAWDGGATQPQHF.

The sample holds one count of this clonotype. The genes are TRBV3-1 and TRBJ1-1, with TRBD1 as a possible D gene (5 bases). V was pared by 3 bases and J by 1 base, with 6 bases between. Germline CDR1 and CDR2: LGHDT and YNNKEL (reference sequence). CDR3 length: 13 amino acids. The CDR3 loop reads CASSQTENTEAFF. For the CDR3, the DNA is TGTGCCAGCAGCCAGACAGAGAACACTGAAGCTTTCTTT. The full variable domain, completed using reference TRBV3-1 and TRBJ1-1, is DTAVSQTPKYLVTQMGNDKSIKCEQNLGHDTMYWYKQDSKKFLKIMFSYNNKELIINETVPNRFSPKSPDKAHLNLHINSLELGDSAVYFCASSQTENTEAFFGQGTRLTVV.

The DNA of the CDR3 is TGTGCCACCAACCCGGGACTAGCGGGAGGGAACACCGGGGAGCTGTTTTTT. Protein sequence: CATNPGLAGGNTGELFF. The chain combines TRBV24-1 with TRBJ2-2; TRBD2 matches 15 bases. Losses at the gene ends were 8 bases for V and 1 base for J; bases not matched to a gene: 4. The CDR3 runs 17 residues. Germline CDR1 is KGHDR and CDR2 is SFDVKD.

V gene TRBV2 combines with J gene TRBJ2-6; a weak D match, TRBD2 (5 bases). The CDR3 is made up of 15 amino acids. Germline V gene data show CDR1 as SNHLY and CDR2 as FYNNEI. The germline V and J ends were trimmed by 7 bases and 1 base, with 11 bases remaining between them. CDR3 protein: CASKARGSGANVLTF. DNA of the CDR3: TGTGCCAGCAAAGCCCGAGGGTCTGGGGCCAACGTCCTGACTTTC.

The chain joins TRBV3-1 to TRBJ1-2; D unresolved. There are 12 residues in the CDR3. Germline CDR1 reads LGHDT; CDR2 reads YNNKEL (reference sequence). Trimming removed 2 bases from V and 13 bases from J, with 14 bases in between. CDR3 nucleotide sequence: TGTGCCAGCAGCCAACAGAACCGCGCGGCCACCTTC. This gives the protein CASSQQNRAATF.

This chain's CDR3 is CSAQPYGSPEQFF. The DNA of the CDR3 is TGCAGTGCCCAACCCTATGGATCCCCTGAGCAGTTCTTC. The chain is built from TRBV20-1 and TRBJ2-1; no reliable D call. V lost 6 bases, J lost 9 bases, and 18 bases lay in between. CDR1 and CDR2 from the germline V gene are DFQATT and SNEGSKA (reference sequence). The CDR3 extends over 13 amino acids.

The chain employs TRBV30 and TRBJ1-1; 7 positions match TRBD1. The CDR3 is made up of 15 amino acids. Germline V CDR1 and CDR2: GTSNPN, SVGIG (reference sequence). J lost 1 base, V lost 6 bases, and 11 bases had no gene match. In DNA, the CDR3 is TGTGCCTGTCTCGGCAGGGGGGTGAGGAACACTGAAGCTTTCTTT. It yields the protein CACLGRGVRNTEAFF. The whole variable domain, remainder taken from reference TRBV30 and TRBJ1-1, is SQTIHQWPATLVQPVGSPLSLECTVEGTSNPNLYWYRQAAGRGLQLLFYSVGIGQISSEVPQNLSASRPQDRQFILSSKKLLLSDSGFYLCACLGRGVRNTEAFFGQGTRLTVV.

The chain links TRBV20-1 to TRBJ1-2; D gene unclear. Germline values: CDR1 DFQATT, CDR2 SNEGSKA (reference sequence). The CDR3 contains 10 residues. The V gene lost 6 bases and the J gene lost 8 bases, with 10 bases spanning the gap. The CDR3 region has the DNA TGCAGTGCCTGGGCCTTCGGCTACACCTTC. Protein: CSAWAFGYTF.

DNA of the CDR3: TGCAGTGCTATCGAGGCTAACACTGAAGCTTTCTTT. It encodes CSAIEANTEAFF. The chain joins TRBV20-1 to TRBJ1-1; no firm D call. In germline, CDR1 is DFQATT, CDR2 SNEGSKA (reference sequence). Trimming took off 4 bases at V and 2 bases at J, with 8 bases between the two ends. The CDR3 extends over 12 amino acids.

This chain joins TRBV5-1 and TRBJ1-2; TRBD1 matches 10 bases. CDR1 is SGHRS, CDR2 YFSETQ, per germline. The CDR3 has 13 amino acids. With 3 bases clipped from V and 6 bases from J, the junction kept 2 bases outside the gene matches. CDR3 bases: TGCGCCAGCAGCTCGGGGACAGGGGATGGCTACACCTTC. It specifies CASSSGTGDGYTF.

This chain's CDR3 is CSAGRDTAYNEQFF. The CDR3 nucleotides are TGCAGTGCCGGCCGGGACACGGCTTACAATGAGCAGTTCTTC. The chain couples TRBV20-1 to TRBJ2-1, with D tentatively TRBD1 (6 bases). The CDR3 is 14 amino acids. CDR1 and CDR2 (germline): DFQATT, SNEGSKA (reference sequence). V shed 6 bases and J shed 4 bases, with 16 bases lying between them.

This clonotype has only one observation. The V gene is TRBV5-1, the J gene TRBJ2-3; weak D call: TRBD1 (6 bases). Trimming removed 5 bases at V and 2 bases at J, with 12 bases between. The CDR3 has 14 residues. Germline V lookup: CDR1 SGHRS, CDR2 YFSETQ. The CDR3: CASSRQEPTDTQYF. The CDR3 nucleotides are TGCGCCAGCAGTCGACAGGAGCCCACAGATACGCAGTATTTT.

CDR3 in amino acids: CASGGTGGSYNEQFF. As DNA, the CDR3 is TGTGCCAGCGGCGGGACGGGAGGTTCCTACAATGAGCAGTTCTTC. This chain links TRBV9 with TRBJ2-1; 7 bases are a match to TRBD2. Losses at the gene ends were 7 bases for V and 1 base for J; bases not matched to a gene: 8. Germline values: CDR1 SGDLS, CDR2 YYNGEE. CDR3 length equals 15 residues.

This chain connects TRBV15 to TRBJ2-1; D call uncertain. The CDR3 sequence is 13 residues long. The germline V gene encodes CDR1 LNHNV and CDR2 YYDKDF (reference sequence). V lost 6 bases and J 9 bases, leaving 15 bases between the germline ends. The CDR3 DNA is TGTGCCACCAGTATTTCTAGTGTCGTTGAGCAGTTCTTC. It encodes CATSISSVVEQFF.

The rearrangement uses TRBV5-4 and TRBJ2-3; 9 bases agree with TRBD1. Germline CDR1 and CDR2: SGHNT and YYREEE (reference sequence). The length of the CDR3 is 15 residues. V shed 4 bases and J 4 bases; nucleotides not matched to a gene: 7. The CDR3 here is CASSDPGQGADTQYF. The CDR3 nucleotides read TGTGCCAGCAGCGACCCGGGACAGGGAGCAGATACGCAGTATTTT. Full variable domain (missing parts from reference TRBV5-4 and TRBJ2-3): ETGVTQSPTHLIKTRGQQVTLRCSSQSGHNTVSWYQQALGQGPQFIFQYYREEENGRGNFPPRFSGLQFPNYSSELNVNALELDDSALYLCASSDPGQGADTQYFGPGTRLTVL.

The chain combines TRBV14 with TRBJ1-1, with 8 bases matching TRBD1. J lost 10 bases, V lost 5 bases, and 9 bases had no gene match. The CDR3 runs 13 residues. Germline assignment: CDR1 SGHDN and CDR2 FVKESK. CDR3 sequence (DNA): TGTGCCAGCAGCTCTCACGGACAGGGCCCAGCTTTCTTT. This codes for CASSSHGQGPAFF.

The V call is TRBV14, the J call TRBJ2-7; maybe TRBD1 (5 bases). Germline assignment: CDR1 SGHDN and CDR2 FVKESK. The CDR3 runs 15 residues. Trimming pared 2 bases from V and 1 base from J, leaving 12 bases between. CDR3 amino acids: CASSQSGLNSYEQYF. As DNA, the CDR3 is TGTGCCAGCAGCCAATCAGGGCTCAATTCCTACGAGCAGTACTTC.

CDR3 DNA sequence: TGCAGCGTTTGGGGGACAGGGACTAACTATGGCTACACCTTC. It yields the protein CSVWGTGTNYGYTF. This chain joins TRBV29-1 and TRBJ1-2; 9 bases line up with TRBD1. This CDR3 spans 14 amino acids. With V trimmed by 5 bases and J by 0 bases, 4 bases remained unmatched. CDR1 and CDR2 from the germline V gene are SQVTM and ANQGSEA. The full variable domain, completed using reference TRBV29-1 and TRBJ1-2, is SAVISQKPSRDICQRGTSLTIQCQVDSQVTMMFWYRQQPGQSLTLIATANQGSEATYESGFVIDKFPISRPNLTFSTLTVSNMSPEDSSIYLCSVWGTGTNYGYTFGSGTRLTVV.

CDR3 region: CSVGDLTYEQYF. The CDR3 coding sequence is TGCAGCGTTGGGGACCTCACCTACGAGCAGTACTTC. The V call is TRBV29-1, the J call TRBJ2-7, with D possibly called TRBD1 or TRBD2 (5 bases each). Per the germline V gene, CDR1 is SQVTM and CDR2 is ANQGSEA. The CDR3 covers 12 residues. V dropped 4 bases and J dropped 2 bases, with 9 bases sitting between them.

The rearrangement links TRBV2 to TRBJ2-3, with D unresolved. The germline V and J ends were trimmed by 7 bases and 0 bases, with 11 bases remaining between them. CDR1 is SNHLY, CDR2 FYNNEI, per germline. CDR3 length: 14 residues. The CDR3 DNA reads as TGTGCCAGCATTCAGGACCGAAGCACAGATACGCAGTATTTT. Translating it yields CASIQDRSTDTQYF.

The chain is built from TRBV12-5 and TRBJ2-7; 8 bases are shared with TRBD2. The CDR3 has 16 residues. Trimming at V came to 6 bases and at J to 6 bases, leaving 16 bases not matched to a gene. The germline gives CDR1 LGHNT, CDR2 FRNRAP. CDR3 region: CASGPPSGRTFAEQYF. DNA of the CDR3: TGTGCTAGTGGCCCCCCAAGCGGGAGAACATTCGCCGAGCAGTACTTC. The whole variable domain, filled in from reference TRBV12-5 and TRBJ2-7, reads DARVTQTPRHKVTEMGQEVTMRCQPILGHNTVFWYRQTMMQGLELLAYFRNRAPLDDSGMPKDRFSAEMPDATLATLKIQPSEPRDSAVYFCASGPPSGRTFAEQYFGPGTRLTVT.

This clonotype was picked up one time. The CDR3 nucleotides are TGTGCTAGTGGTGCCAACCGCGCAGGCCAAGAGACCCAGTACTTC. It encodes CASGANRAGQETQYF. V gene TRBV12-5 combines with J gene TRBJ2-5; D is undetermined. Looked up from germline, CDR1 is LGHNT and CDR2 is FRNRAP. The CDR3 consists of 15 residues. Trimming removed 5 bases from V and 1 base from J, with 14 bases in between.

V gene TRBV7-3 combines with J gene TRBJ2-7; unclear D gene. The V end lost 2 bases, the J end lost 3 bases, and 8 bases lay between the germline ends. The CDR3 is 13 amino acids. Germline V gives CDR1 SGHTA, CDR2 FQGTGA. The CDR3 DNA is TGTGCCAGCAGCTTACGGCAGCACTACGAGCAGTACTTC. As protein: CASSLRQHYEQYF.